Shown below are 18 T cell receptor beta chains from a single sample sequenced in a study of cytomegalovirus exposure and HLA in healthy donors. PCR involved 60 Vbeta and 13 Jbeta primers. Profiling relied on immunoSEQ multiplex PCR, and the TCRdb table lists in-frame clones only, not all of them. This sample carries 160,000 or so clones, around 79% of them seen once, and the ten largest clones take approximately 2.4%. Sequenced input: PBMCs. The origin of the receptors is a female donor in good health and CMV-seronegative.

The chain joins TRBV6-5 to TRBJ2-7; 9 positions agree with TRBD1. The V segment lost 6 bases and the J segment 4 bases; nucleotides outside the gene matches: 4. Germline CDR1 reads MNHEY; CDR2 reads SVGAGI. CDR3 length equals 13 residues. The chain's CDR3 is CASRGDRVYEQYF. CDR3 nucleotides: TGTGCCAGCAGAGGGGACAGGGTATACGAGCAGTACTTC.

This chain uses TRBV7-3 with TRBJ2-3; TRBD2 aligns across 15 bases. The CDR3 extends over 16 amino acids. Trimming removed 4 bases from V and 9 bases from J; junction bases left unmatched: 8. Germline-derived CDR1 and CDR2 are SGHTA and FQGTGA. Here the CDR3 DNA reads TGTGCCAGCAGCTCAGGACTAGCGGGGGGGGCGAGAACGCAGTATTTT. This codes for CASSSGLAGGARTQYF.

V is TRBV7-2 and J is TRBJ2-1; 10 nucleotides align to TRBD2. Germline values: CDR1 SGHTA, CDR2 FQGNSA. Germline trimming cut 5 bases from V and 2 bases from J; bases unmatched to any gene: 3. The CDR3 extends over 15 amino acids. CDR3 in amino acids: CASSGSGGAYNEQFF. CDR3 bases: TGTGCCAGCAGCGGCAGCGGGGGGGCCTACAATGAGCAGTTCTTC.

The chain is built from TRBV5-1 and TRBJ2-7; TRBD2 aligns across 14 bases. This CDR3 has 17 residues. Germline-derived CDR1 and CDR2 are SGHRS and YFSETQ. Unmatched junction bases numbered 9, after V lost 4 bases and J lost 3 bases. The CDR3: CASSPGTSGSGGYEQYF. The CDR3 DNA follows: TGCGCCAGCAGCCCGGGGACTAGCGGGAGCGGGGGCTACGAGCAGTACTTC.

The chain uses TRBV4-3 and TRBJ2-3; the match to TRBD1 covers 9 bases. This CDR3 is built from 15 residues. The junction had 6 bases not matched to a gene; V was cut back by 5 bases and J by 3 bases. Germline values: CDR1 LGHNA, CDR2 YSLEER. CDR3 region: CASSDRDRETDTQYF. The CDR3 coding sequence is TGCGCCAGCAGCGATCGGGACAGGGAGACAGATACGCAGTATTTT.

V usage is TRBV28 and J usage is TRBJ1-4; a possible D gene is TRBD1 (6 bases). Germline-derived CDR1 and CDR2 are MDHEN and SYDVKM. The CDR3 length is 13 residues. V gave up 8 bases and J gave up 10 bases, with 17 bases separating them. The CDR3 DNA sequence: TGTGCCAGCCTACCGGGGGGCAGGGGAAAACTGTTTTTT. It yields the protein CASLPGGRGKLFF.

The rearrangement links TRBV28 to TRBJ2-1; possibly TRBD1 for D (5 bases). This CDR3 region has 16 residues. The V and J ends lost 6 bases and 0 bases respectively, with 15 bases between them. CDR1 is MDHEN, CDR2 SYDVKM, per germline. The CDR3 protein is CASRPHQGPSYNEQFF. The CDR3 coding sequence is TGTGCCAGCAGACCCCACCAGGGCCCCTCCTACAATGAGCAGTTCTTC.

The rearrangement joins TRBV2 to TRBJ2-5; D remains unclear. V shed 4 bases and J shed 0 bases, with 6 bases lying between them. Germline assignment: CDR1 SNHLY and CDR2 FYNNEI. This CDR3 is 13 amino acids long. The CDR3 here is CASSGSYQETQYF. For the CDR3, the DNA is TGTGCCAGCAGTGGGAGTTACCAAGAGACCCAGTACTTC.

This clone was counted between two and nine times. The J gene is TRBJ1-2, the V gene TRBV29-1; D gene unclear. This CDR3 is built from 12 residues. Germline V gives CDR1 SQVTM, CDR2 ANQGSEA. V lost 8 bases, J lost 8 bases, and 18 bases lay in between. CDR3 protein: CSFPEGNWGYTF. DNA for the CDR3: TGCAGCTTCCCGGAGGGTAATTGGGGCTACACCTTC.

This clone was seen only once. V and J are TRBV27 and TRBJ1-2, with D tentatively TRBD1 (5 bases). Per germline, CDR1 MNHEY and CDR2 SMNVEV (reference sequence). Between the trimmed V and J ends, which lost 2 bases and 3 bases, there was a span of 10 bases. The CDR3 totals 14 residues. The CDR3 region is CASSLRGSYYGYTF. DNA of the CDR3: TGTGCCAGCAGTTTAAGGGGCTCCTACTATGGCTACACCTTC.

The gene calls are TRBV7-9 and TRBJ1-1, with D maybe TRBD1 (5 bases). Trimming removed 3 bases from V and 1 base from J, with 9 bases in between. Germline loops: CDR1 SEHNR, CDR2 FQNEAQ (reference sequence). This CDR3 region has 14 residues. CDR3 DNA sequence: TGTGCCAGCAGCTTTAGTCAGGGGAACACTGAAGCTTTCTTT. Protein sequence: CASSFSQGNTEAFF. Drawing the rest from reference TRBV7-9 and TRBJ1-1, the complete variable domain is DTGVSQNPRHKITKRGQNVTFRCDPISEHNRLYWYRQTLGQGPEFLTYFQNEAQLEKSRLLSDRFSAERPKGSFSTLEIQRTEQGDSAMYLCASSFSQGNTEAFFGQGTRLTVV.

This clone was picked up one time. This chain links TRBV18 with TRBJ2-7; D is undetermined. This CDR3 comprises 14 residues. V was trimmed by 2 bases and J by 5 bases, leaving 13 bases between them. Per the germline V gene, CDR1 is KGHSH and CDR2 is LQKENI. The CDR3 region has the DNA TGTGCCAGCTCACCATCAATGGGCTCGGACGAGCAGTACTTC. This translates into CASSPSMGSDEQYF.

V gene TRBV7-9 combines with J gene TRBJ1-2, with TRBD1 as a possible D gene (5 bases). Germline V gives CDR1 SEHNR, CDR2 FQNEAQ (reference sequence). V lost 7 bases to trimming and J lost 4 bases, with 10 bases between them. The CDR3 covers 12 residues. CDR3 DNA: TGTGCCAGCACCAGCCAGGGCTATGGCTACACCTTC. Translating gives CASTSQGYGYTF.

The chain uses TRBV11-1 and TRBJ1-1, with D uncertain. Trimming stripped 2 bases from V and 1 base from J, with 8 bases between. Germline assignment: CDR1 SGHAT and CDR2 FQDESV (reference sequence). There are 14 residues in the CDR3. This chain's CDR3 is CASSLYRKNTEAFF. CDR3 in DNA: TGTGCCAGCAGCTTATACAGAAAGAACACTGAAGCTTTCTTT.

The genes are TRBV7-9 and TRBJ2-5, with TRBD1 matching over 9 bases. The length of the CDR3 is 14 residues. V trimming: 4 bases; J trimming: 5 bases; junction bases outside the gene matches: 5. The V gene's germline CDR1 is SEHNR and CDR2 FQNEAQ (reference sequence). CDR3 loop: CASSSETGGETQYF. For the CDR3, the DNA is TGTGCCAGCAGCTCAGAGACAGGGGGGGAGACCCAGTACTTC. Together with reference TRBV7-9 and TRBJ2-5, the CDR3 gives the full variable domain: DTGVSQNPRHKITKRGQNVTFRCDPISEHNRLYWYRQTLGQGPEFLTYFQNEAQLEKSRLLSDRFSAERPKGSFSTLEIQRTEQGDSAMYLCASSSETGGETQYFGPGTRLLVL.

Here the CDR3 reads CASSASRGYEQYF. The CDR3 DNA sequence: TGTGCCAGTAGTGCGAGCCGGGGCTACGAGCAGTACTTC. The chain couples TRBV19 to TRBJ2-7; D possibly corresponds to TRBD2 (5 bases). The CDR3 loop spans 13 amino acids. The V and J ends lost 5 bases and 3 bases respectively, with 11 bases between them. CDR1 and CDR2 from the germline V gene are LNHDA and SQIVND (reference sequence).

V and J are TRBV23-1 and TRBJ1-1, with no clear D. TRBV23-1 is marked as an open reading frame, function uncertain. This CDR3 comprises 13 residues. Deletions cut 6 bases from V and 4 bases from J, with 12 bases between. DNA of the CDR3: TGCGCCAGCAGCCGGCAGGCTGGCACTGAAGCTTTCTTT. It encodes CASSRQAGTEAFF.

This clone has only one observation. This sequence joins TRBV6-5 and TRBJ1-5; D uncertain. The V gene lost 0 bases and the J gene lost 7 bases, with 10 bases spanning the gap. CDR1 is MNHEY, CDR2 SVGAGI, per germline. The CDR3 covers 14 residues. The CDR3: CASSYSTSGQPQHF. The DNA of the CDR3 is TGTGCCAGCAGTTACTCGACATCAGGACAGCCCCAGCATTTT.